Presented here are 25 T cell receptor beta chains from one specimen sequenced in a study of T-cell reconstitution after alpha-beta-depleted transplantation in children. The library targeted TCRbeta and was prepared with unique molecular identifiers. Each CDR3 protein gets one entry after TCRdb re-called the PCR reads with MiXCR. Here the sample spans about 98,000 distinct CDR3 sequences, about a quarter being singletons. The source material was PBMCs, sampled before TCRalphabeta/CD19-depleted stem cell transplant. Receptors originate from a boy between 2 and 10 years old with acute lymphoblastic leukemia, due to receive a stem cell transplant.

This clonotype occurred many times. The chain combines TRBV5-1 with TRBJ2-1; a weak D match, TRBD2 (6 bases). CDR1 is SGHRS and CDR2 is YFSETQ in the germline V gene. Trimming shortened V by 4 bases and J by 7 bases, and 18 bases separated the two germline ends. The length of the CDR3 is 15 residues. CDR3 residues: CASSPGSGDVNEQFF. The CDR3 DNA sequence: TGCGCCAGCAGCCCGGGTAGCGGAGATGTAAATGAGCAGTTCTTC. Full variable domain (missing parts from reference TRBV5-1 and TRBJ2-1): KAGVTQTPRYLIKTRGQQVTLSCSPISGHRSVSWYQQTPGQGLQFLFEYFSETQRNKGNFPGRFSGRQFSNSRSEMNVSTLELGDSALYLCASSPGSGDVNEQFFGPGTRLTVL.

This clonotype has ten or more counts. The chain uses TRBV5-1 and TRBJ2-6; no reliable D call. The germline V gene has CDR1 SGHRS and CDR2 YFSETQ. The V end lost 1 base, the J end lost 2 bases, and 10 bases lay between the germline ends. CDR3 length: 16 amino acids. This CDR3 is CASSLKGGAGANVLTF. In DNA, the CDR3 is TGCGCCAGCAGCTTGAAAGGTGGCGCTGGGGCCAACGTCCTGACTTTC.

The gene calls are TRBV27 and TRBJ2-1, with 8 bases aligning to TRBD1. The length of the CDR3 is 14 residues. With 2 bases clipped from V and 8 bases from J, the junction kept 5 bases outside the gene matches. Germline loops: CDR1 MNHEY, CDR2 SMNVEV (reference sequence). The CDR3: CASSLDRGWYEQFF. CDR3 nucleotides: TGTGCCAGCAGTTTAGACAGGGGCTGGTATGAGCAGTTCTTC.

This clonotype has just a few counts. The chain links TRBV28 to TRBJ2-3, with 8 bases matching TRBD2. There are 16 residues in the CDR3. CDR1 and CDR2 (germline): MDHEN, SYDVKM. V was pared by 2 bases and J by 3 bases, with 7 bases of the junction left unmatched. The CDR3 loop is CASSLPGTRMTDTQYF. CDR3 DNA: TGTGCCAGCAGTTTACCCGGGACTAGAATGACAGATACGCAGTATTTT.

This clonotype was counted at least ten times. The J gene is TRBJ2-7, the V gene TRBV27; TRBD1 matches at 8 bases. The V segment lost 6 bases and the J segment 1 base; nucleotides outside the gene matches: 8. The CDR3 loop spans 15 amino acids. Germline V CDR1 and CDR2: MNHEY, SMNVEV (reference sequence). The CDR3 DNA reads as TGTGCCAGCAGCTTGGGACAGGCCTCTTCCTACGAGCAGTACTTC. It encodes CASSLGQASSYEQYF.

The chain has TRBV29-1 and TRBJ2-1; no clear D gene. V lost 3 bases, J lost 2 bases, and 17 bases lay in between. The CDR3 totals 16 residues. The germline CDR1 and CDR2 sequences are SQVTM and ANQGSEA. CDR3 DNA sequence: TGCAGCGTTGAGGGTGTGGATGGACCTACCTACAATGAGCAGTTCTTC. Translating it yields CSVEGVDGPTYNEQFF.

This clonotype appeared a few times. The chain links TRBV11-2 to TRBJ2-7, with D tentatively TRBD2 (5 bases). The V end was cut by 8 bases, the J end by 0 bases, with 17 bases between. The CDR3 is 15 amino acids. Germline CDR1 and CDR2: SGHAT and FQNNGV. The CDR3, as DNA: TGTGCCAGCCGCGGACTTCCTCCCAGCTCCTACGAGCAGTACTTC. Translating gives CASRGLPPSSYEQYF.

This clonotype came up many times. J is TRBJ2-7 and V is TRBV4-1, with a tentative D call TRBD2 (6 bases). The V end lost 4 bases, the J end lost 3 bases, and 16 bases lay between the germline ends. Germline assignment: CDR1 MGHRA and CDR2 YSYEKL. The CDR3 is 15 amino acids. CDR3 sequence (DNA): TGCGCCAGCAGCCGGCAAGCGGAGGGTGTCTACGAGCAGTACTTC. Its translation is CASSRQAEGVYEQYF.

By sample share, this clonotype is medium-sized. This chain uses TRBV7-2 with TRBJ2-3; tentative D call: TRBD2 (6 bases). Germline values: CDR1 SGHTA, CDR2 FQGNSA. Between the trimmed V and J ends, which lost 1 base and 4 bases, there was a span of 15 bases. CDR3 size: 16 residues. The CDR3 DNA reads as TGTGCCAGCAGCTTAGTCAGCGGAGGGGCCCCAGATACGCAGTATTTT. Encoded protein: CASSLVSGGAPDTQYF.

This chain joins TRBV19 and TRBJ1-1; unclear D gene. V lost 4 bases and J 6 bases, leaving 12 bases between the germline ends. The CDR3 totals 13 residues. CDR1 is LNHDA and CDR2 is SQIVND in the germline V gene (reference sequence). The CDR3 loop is CASSSTRVAEAFF. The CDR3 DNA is TGTGCCAGTAGTAGCACAAGGGTGGCTGAAGCTTTCTTT.

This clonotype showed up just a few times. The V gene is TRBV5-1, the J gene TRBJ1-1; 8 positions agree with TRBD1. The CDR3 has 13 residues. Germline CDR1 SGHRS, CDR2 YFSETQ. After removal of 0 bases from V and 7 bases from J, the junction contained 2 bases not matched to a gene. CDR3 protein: CASSLAGQGEAFF. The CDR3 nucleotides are TGCGCCAGCAGCTTGGCCGGACAGGGTGAAGCTTTCTTT. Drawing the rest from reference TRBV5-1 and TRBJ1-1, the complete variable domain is KAGVTQTPRYLIKTRGQQVTLSCSPISGHRSVSWYQQTPGQGLQFLFEYFSETQRNKGNFPGRFSGRQFSNSRSEMNVSTLELGDSALYLCASSLAGQGEAFFGQGTRLTVV.

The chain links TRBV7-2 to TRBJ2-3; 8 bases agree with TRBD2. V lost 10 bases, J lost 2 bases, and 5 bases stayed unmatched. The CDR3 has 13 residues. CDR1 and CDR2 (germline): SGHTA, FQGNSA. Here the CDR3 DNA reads TGTGCCACCGGGGGGGGCCTCACAGATACGCAGTATTTT. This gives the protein CATGGGLTDTQYF.

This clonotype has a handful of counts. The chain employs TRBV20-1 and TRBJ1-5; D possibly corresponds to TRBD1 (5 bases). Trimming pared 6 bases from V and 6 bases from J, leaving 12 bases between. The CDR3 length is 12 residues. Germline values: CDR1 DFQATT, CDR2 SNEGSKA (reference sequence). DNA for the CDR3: TGCAGTGCCCTCGGGGGGGGTCAGCCCCAGCATTTT. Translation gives CSALGGGQPQHF.

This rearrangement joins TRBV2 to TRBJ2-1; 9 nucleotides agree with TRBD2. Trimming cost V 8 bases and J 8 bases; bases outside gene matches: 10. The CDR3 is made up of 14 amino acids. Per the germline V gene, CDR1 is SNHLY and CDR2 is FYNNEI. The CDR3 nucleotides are TGTGCCAGCGGAGAGGGCGGGAGGGTGCATGAGCAGTTCTTC. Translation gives CASGEGGRVHEQFF.

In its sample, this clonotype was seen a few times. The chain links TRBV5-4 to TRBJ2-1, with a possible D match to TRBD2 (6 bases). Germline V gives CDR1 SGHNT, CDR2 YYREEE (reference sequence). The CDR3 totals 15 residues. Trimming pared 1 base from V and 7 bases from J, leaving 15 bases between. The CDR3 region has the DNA TGTGCCAGCAGCTTGCCAAGCGCCCGGGGGAATGAGCAGTTCTTC. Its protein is CASSLPSARGNEQFF.

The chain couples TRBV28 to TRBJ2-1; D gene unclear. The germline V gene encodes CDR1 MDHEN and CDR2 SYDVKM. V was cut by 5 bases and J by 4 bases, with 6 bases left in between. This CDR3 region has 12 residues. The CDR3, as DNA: TGTGCCAGCAGTCCTATTTACAATGAGCAGTTCTTC. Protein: CASSPIYNEQFF.

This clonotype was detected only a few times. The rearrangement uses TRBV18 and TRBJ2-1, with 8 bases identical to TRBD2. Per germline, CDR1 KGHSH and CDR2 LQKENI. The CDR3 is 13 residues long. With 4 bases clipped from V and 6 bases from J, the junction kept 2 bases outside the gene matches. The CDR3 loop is CASSLLAGNEQFF. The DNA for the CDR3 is TGTGCCAGCTCACTCCTAGCGGGCAATGAGCAGTTCTTC. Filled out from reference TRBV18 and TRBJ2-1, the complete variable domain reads NAGVMQNPRHLVRRRGQEARLRCSPMKGHSHVYWYRQLPEEGLKFMVYLQKENIIDESGMPKERFSAEFPKEGPSILRIQQVVRGDSAAYFCASSLLAGNEQFFGPGTRLTVL.

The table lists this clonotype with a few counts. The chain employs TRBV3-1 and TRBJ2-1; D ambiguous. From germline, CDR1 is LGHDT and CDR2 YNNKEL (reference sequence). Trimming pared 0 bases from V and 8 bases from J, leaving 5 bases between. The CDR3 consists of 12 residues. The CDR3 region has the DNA TGTGCCAGCAGCCAAGATGTCGATGAGCAGTTCTTC. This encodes CASSQDVDEQFF.

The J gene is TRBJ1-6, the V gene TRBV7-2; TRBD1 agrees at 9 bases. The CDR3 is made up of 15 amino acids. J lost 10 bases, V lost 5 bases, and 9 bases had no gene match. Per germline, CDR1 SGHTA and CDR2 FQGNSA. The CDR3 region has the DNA TGTGCCAGCAGCCAAATACAGGGGACAGGGTCACCCCTCCACTTT. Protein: CASSQIQGTGSPLHF.

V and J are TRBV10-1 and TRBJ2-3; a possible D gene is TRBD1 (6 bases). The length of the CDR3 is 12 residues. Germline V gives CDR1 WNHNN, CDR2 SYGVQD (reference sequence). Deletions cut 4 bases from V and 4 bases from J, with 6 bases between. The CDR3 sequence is CASSGTADTQYF. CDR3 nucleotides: TGCGCCAGCAGTGGGACAGCAGATACGCAGTATTTT.

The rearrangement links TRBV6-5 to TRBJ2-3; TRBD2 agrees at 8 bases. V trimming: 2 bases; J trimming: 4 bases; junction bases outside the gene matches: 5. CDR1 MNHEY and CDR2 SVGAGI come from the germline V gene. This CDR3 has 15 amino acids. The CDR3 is CASSYAGGPPDTQYF. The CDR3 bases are TGTGCCAGCAGTTACGCGGGGGGCCCCCCAGATACGCAGTATTTT.

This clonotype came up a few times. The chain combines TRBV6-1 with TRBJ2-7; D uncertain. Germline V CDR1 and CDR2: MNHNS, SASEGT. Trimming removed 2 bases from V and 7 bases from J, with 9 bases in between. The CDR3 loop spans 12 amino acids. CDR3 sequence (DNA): TGTGCCAGCAGTGAAACTTCCTTAGAGCAGTACTTC. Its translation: CASSETSLEQYF.

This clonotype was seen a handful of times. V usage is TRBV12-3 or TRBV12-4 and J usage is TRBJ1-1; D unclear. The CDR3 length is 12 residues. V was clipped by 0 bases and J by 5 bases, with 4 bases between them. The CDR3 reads CASSLAGTEAFF. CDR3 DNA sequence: TGTGCCAGCAGTTTAGCAGGAACTGAAGCTTTCTTT.

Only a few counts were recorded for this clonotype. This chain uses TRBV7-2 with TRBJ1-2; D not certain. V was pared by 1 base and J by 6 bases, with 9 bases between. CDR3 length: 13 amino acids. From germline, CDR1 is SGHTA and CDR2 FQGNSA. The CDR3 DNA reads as TGTGCCAGCAGCTTAGTCGTGGATGATGGCTACACCTTC. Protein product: CASSLVVDDGYTF.

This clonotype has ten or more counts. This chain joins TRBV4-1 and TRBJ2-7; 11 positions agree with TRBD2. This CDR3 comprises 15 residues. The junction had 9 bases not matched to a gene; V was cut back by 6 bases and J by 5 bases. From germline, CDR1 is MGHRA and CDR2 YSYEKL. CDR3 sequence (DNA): TGCGCCAGCAGTTGGGTAGCGGGAGGGTATGACGAGCAGTACTTC. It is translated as CASSWVAGGYDEQYF.